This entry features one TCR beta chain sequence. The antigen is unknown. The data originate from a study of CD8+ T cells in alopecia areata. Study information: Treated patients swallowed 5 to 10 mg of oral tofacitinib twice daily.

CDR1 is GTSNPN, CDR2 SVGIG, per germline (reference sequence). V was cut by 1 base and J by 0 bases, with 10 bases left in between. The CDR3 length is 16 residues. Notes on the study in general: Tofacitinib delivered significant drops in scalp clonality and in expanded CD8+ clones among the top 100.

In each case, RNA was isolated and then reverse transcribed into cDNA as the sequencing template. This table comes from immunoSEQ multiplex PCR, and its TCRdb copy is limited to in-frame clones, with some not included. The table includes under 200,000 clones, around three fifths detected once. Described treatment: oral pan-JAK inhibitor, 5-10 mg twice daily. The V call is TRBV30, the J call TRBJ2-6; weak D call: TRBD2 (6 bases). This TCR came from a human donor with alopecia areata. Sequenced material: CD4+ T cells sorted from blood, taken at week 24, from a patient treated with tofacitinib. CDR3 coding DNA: TGTGCCTGGAGTGGCGGGGCCCCCTCTGGGGCCAACGTCCTGACTTTC. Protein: CAWSGGAPSGANVLTF.